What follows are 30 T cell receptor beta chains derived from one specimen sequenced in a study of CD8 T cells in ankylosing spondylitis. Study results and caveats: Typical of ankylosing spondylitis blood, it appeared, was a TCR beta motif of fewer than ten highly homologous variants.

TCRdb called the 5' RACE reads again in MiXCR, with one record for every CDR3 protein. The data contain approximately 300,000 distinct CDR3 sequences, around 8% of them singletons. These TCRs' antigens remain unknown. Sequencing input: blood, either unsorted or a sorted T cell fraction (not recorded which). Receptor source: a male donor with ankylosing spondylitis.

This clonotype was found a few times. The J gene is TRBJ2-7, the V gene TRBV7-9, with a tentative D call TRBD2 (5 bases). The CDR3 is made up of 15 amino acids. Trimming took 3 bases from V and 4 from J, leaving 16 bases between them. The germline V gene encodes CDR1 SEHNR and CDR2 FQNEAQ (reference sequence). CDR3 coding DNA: TGTGCCAGCAGCTTCACCGGGAATAAGAAGTACGAGCAGTACTTC. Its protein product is CASSFTGNKKYEQYF.

For the CDR3, the DNA is TGTGCCAGCAGCAAGGGGCCGAACGTTTACAATGAGCAGTTCTTC. Translating it yields CASSKGPNVYNEQFF. The chain recombines TRBV6-4 with TRBJ2-1; weak D call: TRBD1 (5 bases). The length of the CDR3 is 15 residues. The germline V gene has CDR1 MRHNA and CDR2 SNTAGT. With 6 bases removed from V and 4 bases from J, the gap between germline ends came to 16 bases.

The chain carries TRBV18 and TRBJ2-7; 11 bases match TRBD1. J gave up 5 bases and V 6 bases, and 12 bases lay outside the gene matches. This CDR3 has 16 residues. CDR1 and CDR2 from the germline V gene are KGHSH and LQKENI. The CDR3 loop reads CASSADIPGQGDEQYF. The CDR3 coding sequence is TGTGCCAGCTCTGCAGACATCCCGGGACAGGGGGACGAGCAGTACTTC.

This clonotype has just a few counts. The CDR3: CASSGGRVYEQYF. CDR3 nucleotides: TGTGCCAGCAGTGGTGGTAGAGTGTACGAGCAGTACTTC. This chain uses TRBV6-1 with TRBJ2-7; unclear D gene. Germline lookup yields CDR1 MNHNS and CDR2 SASEGT. The CDR3 extends over 13 amino acids. V lost 4 bases and J lost 4, with 11 bases in between.

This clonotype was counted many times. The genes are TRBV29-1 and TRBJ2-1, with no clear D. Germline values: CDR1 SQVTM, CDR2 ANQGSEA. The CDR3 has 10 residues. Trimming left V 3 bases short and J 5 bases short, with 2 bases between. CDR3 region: CSVDHNEQFF. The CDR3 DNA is TGCAGCGTTGACCACAATGAGCAGTTCTTC.

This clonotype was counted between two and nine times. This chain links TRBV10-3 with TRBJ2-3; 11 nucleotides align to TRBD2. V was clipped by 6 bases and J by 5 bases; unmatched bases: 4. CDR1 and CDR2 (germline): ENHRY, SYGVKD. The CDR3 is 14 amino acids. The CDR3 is CAISHGLAGDTQYF. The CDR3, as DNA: TGTGCCATCAGCCACGGACTAGCGGGAGATACGCAGTATTTT.

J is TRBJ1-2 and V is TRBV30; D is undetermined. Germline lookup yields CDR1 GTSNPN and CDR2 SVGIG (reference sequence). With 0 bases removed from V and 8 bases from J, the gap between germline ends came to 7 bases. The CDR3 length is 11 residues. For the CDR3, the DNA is TGTGCCTGGAGTGTTAGGTGGGGCTACACCTTC. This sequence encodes CAWSVRWGYTF.

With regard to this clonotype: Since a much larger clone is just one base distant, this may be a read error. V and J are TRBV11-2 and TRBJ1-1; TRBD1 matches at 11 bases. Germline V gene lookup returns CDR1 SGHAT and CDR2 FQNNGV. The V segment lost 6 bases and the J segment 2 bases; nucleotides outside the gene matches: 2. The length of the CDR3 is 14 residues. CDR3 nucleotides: TGTGCCAGCAGTTGGACAGGGGGCAACACTGAAGCTTTCTTT. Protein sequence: CASSWTGGNTEAFF.

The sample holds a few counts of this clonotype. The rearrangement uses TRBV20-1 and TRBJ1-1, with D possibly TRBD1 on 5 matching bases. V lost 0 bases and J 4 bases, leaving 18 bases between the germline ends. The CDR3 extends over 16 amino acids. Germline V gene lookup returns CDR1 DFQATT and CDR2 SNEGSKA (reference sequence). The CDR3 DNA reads TGCAGTGCTAGAGACAGATCGGGACCCAGGGCCACTGAAGCTTTCTTT. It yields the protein CSARDRSGPRATEAFF.

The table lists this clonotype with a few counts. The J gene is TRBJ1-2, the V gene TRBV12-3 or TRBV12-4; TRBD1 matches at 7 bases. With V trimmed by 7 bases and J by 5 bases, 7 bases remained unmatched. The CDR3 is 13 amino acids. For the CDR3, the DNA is TGTGCCAGCACCCTCCCAGGGGGGTATGGCTACACCTTC. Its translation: CASTLPGGYGYTF.

The CDR3 DNA reads as TGCAGCCTGGGACAGGGGGCGTACGAGCAGTACTTC. Translated, it gives CSLGQGAYEQYF. This chain links TRBV20-1 with TRBJ2-7; 12 bases agree with TRBD1. The CDR3 sequence is 12 residues long. Germline CDR1 reads DFQATT; CDR2 reads SNEGSKA (reference sequence).

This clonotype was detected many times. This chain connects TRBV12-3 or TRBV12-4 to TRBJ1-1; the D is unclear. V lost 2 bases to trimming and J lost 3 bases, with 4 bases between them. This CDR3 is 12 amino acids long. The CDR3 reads CASSLSYTEAFF. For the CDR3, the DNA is TGTGCCAGCAGTTTAAGTTACACTGAAGCTTTCTTT.

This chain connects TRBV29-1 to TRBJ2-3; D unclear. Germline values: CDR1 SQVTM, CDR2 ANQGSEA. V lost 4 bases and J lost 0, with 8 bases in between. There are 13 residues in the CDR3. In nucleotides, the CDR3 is TGCAGCGTTGTCGGTCGGAGCACAGATACGCAGTATTTT. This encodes CSVVGRSTDTQYF.

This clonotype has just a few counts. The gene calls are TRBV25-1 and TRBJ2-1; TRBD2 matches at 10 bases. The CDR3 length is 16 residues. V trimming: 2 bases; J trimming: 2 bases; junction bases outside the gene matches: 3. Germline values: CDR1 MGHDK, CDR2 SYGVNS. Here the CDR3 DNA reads TGTGCCAGCAGTGAACCGAGCGGGAGGGCCTACAATGAGCAGTTCTTC. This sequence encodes CASSEPSGRAYNEQFF.

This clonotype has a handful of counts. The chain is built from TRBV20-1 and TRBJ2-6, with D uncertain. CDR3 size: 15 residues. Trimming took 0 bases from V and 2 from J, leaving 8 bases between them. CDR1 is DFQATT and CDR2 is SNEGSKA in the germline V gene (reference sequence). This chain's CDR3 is CSARETAAGANVLTF. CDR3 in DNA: TGCAGTGCTAGAGAGACTGCGGCTGGGGCCAACGTCCTGACTTTC.

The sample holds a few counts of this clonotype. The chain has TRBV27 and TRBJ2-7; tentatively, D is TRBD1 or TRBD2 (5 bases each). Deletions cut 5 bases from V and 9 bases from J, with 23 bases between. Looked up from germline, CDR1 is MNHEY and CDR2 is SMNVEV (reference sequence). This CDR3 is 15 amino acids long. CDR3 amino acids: CASSPPGRSEIRQYF. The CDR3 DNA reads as TGTGCCAGCAGTCCCCCGGGACGGAGCGAGATTCGGCAGTACTTC.

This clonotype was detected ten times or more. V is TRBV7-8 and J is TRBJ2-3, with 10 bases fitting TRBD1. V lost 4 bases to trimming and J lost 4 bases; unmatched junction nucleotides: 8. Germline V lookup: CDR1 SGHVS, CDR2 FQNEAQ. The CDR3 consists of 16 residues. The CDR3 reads CASSSGQGRVADTQYF. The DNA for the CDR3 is TGTGCCAGCAGCTCGGGACAGGGGAGGGTGGCAGATACGCAGTATTTT. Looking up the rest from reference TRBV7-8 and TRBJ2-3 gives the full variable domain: GAGVSQSPRYKVAKRGQDVALRCDPISGHVSLFWYQQALGQGPEFLTYFQNEAQLDKSGLPSDRFFAERPEGSVSTLKIQRTQQEDSAVYLCASSSGQGRVADTQYFGPGTRLTVL.

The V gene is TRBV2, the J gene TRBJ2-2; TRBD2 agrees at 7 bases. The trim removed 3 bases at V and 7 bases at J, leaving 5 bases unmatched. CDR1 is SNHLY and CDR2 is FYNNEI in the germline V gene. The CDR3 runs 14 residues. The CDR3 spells CASSEGLRGGELFF. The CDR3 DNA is TGTGCCAGCAGTGAGGGACTACGTGGCGGGGAGCTGTTTTTT.

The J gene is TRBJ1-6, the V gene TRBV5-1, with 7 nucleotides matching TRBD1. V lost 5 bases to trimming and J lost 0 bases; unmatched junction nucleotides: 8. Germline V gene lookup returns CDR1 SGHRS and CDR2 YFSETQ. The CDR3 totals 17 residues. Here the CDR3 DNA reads TGCGCCAGCAGACAAAACCGGGACAGCTCCTATAATTCACCCCTCCACTTT. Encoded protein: CASRQNRDSSYNSPLHF.

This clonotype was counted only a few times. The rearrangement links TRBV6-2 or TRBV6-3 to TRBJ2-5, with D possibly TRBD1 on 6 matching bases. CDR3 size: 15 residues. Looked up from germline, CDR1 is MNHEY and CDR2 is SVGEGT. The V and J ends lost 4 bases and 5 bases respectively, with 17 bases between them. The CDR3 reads CASSFRTARWETQYF. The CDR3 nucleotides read TGTGCCAGCAGTTTCAGGACAGCGAGGTGGGAGACCCAGTACTTC.

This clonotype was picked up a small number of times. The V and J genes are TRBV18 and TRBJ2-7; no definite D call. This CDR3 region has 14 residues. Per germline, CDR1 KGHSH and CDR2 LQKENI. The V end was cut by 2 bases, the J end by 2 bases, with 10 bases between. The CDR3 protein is CASSPVRQTYEQYF. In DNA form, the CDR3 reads TGTGCCAGCTCACCAGTCCGACAAACCTACGAGCAGTACTTC.

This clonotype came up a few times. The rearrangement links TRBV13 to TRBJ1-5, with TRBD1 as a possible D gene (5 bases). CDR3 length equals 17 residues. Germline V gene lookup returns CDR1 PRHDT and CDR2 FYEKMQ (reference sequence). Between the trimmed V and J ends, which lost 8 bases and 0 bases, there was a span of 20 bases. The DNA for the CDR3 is TGTGCCAGCCCTACATCGTCGGGGGAACTTAGCAATCAGCCCCAGCATTTT. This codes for CASPTSSGELSNQPQHF. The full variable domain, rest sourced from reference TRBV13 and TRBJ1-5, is AAGVIQSPRHLIKEKRETATLKCYPIPRHDTVYWYQQGPGQDPQFLISFYEKMQSDKGSIPDRFSAQQFSDYHSELNMSSLELGDSALYFCASPTSSGELSNQPQHFGDGTRLSIL.

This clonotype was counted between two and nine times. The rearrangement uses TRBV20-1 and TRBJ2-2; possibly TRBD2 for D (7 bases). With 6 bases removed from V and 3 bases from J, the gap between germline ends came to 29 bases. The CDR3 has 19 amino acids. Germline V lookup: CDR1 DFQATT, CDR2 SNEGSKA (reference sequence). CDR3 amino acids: CSATKGGAPWPTDTGELFF. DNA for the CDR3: TGCAGTGCCACGAAAGGGGGGGCTCCCTGGCCGACGGACACCGGGGAGCTGTTTTTT.

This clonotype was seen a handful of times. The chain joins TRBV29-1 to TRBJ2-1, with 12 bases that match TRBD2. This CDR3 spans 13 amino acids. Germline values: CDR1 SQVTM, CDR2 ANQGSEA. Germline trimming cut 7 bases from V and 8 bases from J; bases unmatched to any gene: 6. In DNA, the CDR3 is TGCAGCGCTGGACTAGCGGGATCATATGAGCAGTTCTTC. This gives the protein CSAGLAGSYEQFF.

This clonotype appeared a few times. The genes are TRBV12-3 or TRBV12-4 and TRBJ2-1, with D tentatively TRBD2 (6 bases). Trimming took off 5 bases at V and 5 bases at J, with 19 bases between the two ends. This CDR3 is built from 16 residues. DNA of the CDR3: TGTGCCAGCAGTCGAAGGACGGCGGGGCCTGACAATGAGCAGTTCTTC. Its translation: CASSRRTAGPDNEQFF.

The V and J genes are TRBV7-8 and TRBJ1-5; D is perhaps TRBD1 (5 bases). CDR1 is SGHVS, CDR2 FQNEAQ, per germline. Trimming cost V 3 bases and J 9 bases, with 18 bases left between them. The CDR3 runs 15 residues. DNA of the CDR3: TGTGCCAGCAGCTTGGGGATACGGGGGGGTTGGCCCCAGCATTTT. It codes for CASSLGIRGGWPQHF.

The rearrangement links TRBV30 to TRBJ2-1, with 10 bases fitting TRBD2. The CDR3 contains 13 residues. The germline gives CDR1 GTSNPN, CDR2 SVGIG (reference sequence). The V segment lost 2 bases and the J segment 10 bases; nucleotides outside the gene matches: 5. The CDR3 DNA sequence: TGTGCCTGGAGTTCGGGACTAGCGCGCGAGCAGTTCTTC. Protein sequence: CAWSSGLAREQFF.

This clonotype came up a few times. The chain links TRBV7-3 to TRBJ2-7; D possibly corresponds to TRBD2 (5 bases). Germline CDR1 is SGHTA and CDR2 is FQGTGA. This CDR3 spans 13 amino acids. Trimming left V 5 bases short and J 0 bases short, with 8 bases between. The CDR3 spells CASSADSSYEQYF. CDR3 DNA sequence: TGTGCCAGCAGCGCGGACTCCTCCTACGAGCAGTACTTC. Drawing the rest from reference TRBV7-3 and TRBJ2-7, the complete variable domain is GAGVSQTPSNKVTEKGKYVELRCDPISGHTALYWYRQSLGQGPEFLIYFQGTGAADDSGLPNDRFFAVRPEGSVSTLKIQRTERGDSAVYLCASSADSSYEQYFGPGTRLTVT.

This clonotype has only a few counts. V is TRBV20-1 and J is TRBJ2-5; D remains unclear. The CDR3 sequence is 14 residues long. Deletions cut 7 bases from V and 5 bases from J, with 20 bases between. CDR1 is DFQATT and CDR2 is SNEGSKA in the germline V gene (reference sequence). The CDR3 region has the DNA TGCAGTGTAACCCCAACCCTGCGTAAGGAGACCCAGTACTTC. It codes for CSVTPTLRKETQYF.

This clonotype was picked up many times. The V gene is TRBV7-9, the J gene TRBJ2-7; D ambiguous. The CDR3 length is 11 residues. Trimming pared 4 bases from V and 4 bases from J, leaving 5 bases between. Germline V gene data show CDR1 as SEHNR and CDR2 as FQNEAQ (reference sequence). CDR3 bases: TGTGCCAGCAGCTCAGAGTACGAGCAGTACTTC. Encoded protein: CASSSEYEQYF.